A selection of T cell receptor beta chains follows, all from one sample in a study of CXCR3-negative and CXCR3-positive naive CD8 T cells. TCRdb reprocessed the 5' RACE reads; each CDR3 protein has one entry and no DNA is given. The table for this sample gives around 66,000 distinct CDR3 sequences. The sample was naive CXCR3+ CD8+ T cells from blood. All receptors derive from a human donor in good health. Some clones in this sample may be carry-over from other donors' samples. CDR3s include the opening cysteine and the closing phenylalanine or tryptophan. Clone size appears in some rows only: once, few, many, or a class for an expanded clone.

>TRBV4-2|.|TRBJ1-2
CASSQDNLGQYGYTF
>TRBV5-1|.|TRBJ2-1
CASSLEGPTYNEQFF
>TRBV5-6|.|TRBJ1-1
CASRPETGIAEAFF
>TRBV6-5|.|TRBJ1-2
CASSSLQGTDYGYTF
>TRBV12-3/TRBV12-4|.|TRBJ1-1
CASTAFLNTEAFF
>TRBV14|.|TRBJ2-7
CASSSLDRPYEQYF
>TRBV29-1|.|TRBJ2-7
CSALGGSYEQYF
>TRBV15|.|TRBJ1-2
CATSIDRTGREYGYTF
>TRBV2|.|TRBJ2-7
CASTGARAEQYF
>TRBV7-9|.|TRBJ2-3
CASSGFGGILDTQYF
>TRBV7-6|.|TRBJ2-7
CASSLAGRVHEQYF
>TRBV9|.|TRBJ1-5
CASRAGRVGNQPQHF
>TRBV5-5|.|TRBJ1-1
CASFYGVNTEAFF
>TRBV12-3/TRBV12-4|.|TRBJ2-6
CASSPTGTSGANVLTF
>TRBV7-2|.|TRBJ2-7
CASSLIPGYEQYF
>TRBV5-5|.|TRBJ1-1
CASSRRDYTEAFF
>TRBV29-1|.|TRBJ2-4
CSVEEDRDNIQYF
>TRBV29-1|.|TRBJ1-2
CSVSPPSWDHGYTF
>TRBV6-5|.|TRBJ2-3
CASSTGLAITDTQYF
>TRBV4-1|.|TRBJ2-3
CASSHLTSISTDTQYF
>TRBV29-1|.|TRBJ1-2
CSVVGQGQTDGYTF
>TRBV29-1|.|TRBJ2-5
CSAANRDGRETQYF
>TRBV6-6|.|TRBJ1-3
CASSGGYGNTIYF
>TRBV5-1|.|TRBJ1-2
CASSGPRQGEPYYGYTF
>TRBV5-1|.|TRBJ2-3
CASSLARGPVDTQYF
>TRBV6-6|.|TRBJ2-3
CASSYSITASGSIPTDTQYF
>TRBV14|medium-sized|TRBJ2-3
CASRRHSTDTQYF
>TRBV5-1|.|TRBJ2-2
CASSLGAGSLFAGELFF
>TRBV6-2/TRBV6-3|.|TRBJ1-1
CASSYEGASTEAFF